Each of the 24 T cell receptor beta chains below was sequenced from the same sample in a study of T cells in Graves' hyperthyroidism and ophthalmopathy. RNA transcripts served as the template for amplifying TCR beta CDR3 regions. HTBI primers were employed in a first-round RT-PCR of the TCR CDR3. A single record per CDR3 protein comes from TCRdb applying MiXCR to the multiplex PCR reads. Found here are 300,000 to 400,000 distinct CDR3 sequences, around 13% of them singletons; the top ten hold about 19%. Material: blood. The receptors were gathered from a woman in her 30s with Graves' ophthalmopathy.

This clonotype came up many times. The CDR3 DNA reads as TGTGCCAGGTTGTTCACGGCTAACCAAGAGACCCAGTACTTC. As protein: CARLFTANQETQYF. The chain recombines TRBV6-1 with TRBJ2-5; D is unclear. Germline CDR1 reads MNHNS; CDR2 reads SASEGT. The CDR3 spans 14 residues. V was pared by 9 bases and J by 0 bases, with 14 bases between.

This clonotype has ten or more counts. The V and J genes are TRBV29-1 and TRBJ1-1, with 7 positions matching TRBD1. Germline V CDR1 and CDR2: SQVTM, ANQGSEA. The CDR3 is 14 amino acids. The J segment lost 11 bases and the V segment lost 4 bases, leaving 16 bases of the junction unmatched. CDR3 sequence (DNA): TGCAGCGTTGTTCGGGACAGAACCCAATCCCCGGCTTTCTTT. This codes for CSVVRDRTQSPAFF.

This clonotype was observed once. This chain joins TRBV7-2 and TRBJ1-3, with 8 positions matching TRBD1. The CDR3 is made up of 20 amino acids. Germline V gene data show CDR1 as SGHTA and CDR2 as FQGNSA. V trimming: 5 bases; J trimming: 0 bases; junction bases outside the gene matches: 18. CDR3 nucleotide sequence: TGTGCCAGCAGCATCTACAAAGGGACAGGCCACCTGAGCTCTGGAAACACCATATATTTT. It specifies CASSIYKGTGHLSSGNTIYF.

V is TRBV19 and J is TRBJ2-3; 9 nucleotides line up with TRBD2. Trimming removed 6 bases from V and 2 bases from J; junction bases left unmatched: 6. This CDR3 contains 15 residues. The germline V gene encodes CDR1 LNHDA and CDR2 SQIVND (reference sequence). The CDR3 sequence is CASSSIAGVTDTQYF. The DNA for the CDR3 is TGTGCCAGTAGCTCCATAGCGGGGGTCACAGATACGCAGTATTTT.

This clonotype was detected many times. The rearrangement links TRBV30 to TRBJ2-7, with 8 bases identical to TRBD1. This CDR3 has 13 residues. CDR1 is GTSNPN and CDR2 is SVGIG in the germline V gene (reference sequence). V shed 0 bases and J 5 bases; nucleotides not matched to a gene: 3. This CDR3 reads CAWSVQGADEQYF. The CDR3 nucleotides read TGTGCCTGGAGTGTCCAGGGGGCAGACGAGCAGTACTTC.

This clonotype appeared a few times. V and J are TRBV28 and TRBJ2-7; 9 bases map to TRBD1. The germline gives CDR1 MDHEN, CDR2 SYDVKM. V shed 5 bases, J shed 2 bases, and the junction held 4 bases outside the gene matches. The CDR3 is 14 amino acids. The CDR3 DNA follows: TGTGCCAGCAGTCAGACAGGGGGGACCTACGAGCAGTACTTC. Amino acids: CASSQTGGTYEQYF.

This chain connects TRBV7-8 to TRBJ1-1, with D possibly being TRBD1 (6 bases). Trimming removed 1 base from V and 5 bases from J, with 14 bases in between. Germline V gene sequence: CDR1 SGHVS, CDR2 FQNEAQ. The CDR3 has 15 amino acids. This chain's CDR3 is CASSLVEGVGTEAFF. The CDR3 DNA follows: TGTGCCAGCAGCTTAGTGGAGGGGGTAGGGACTGAAGCTTTCTTT.

This clonotype was recorded many times. V usage is TRBV6-6 and J usage is TRBJ1-1, with D possibly TRBD1 on 6 matching bases. The V gene's germline CDR1 is MNHNY and CDR2 SVGAGI (reference sequence). Trimming left V 2 bases short and J 2 bases short, with 21 bases between. CDR3 size: 18 residues. The CDR3 reads CASSYKVQGWLFNTEAFF. In DNA form, the CDR3 reads TGTGCCAGCAGTTACAAGGTACAGGGCTGGTTGTTCAACACTGAAGCTTTCTTT.

The chain joins TRBV4-1 to TRBJ2-3; a possible D gene is TRBD2 (5 bases). Trimming stripped 5 bases from V and 7 bases from J, with 19 bases between. Germline-derived CDR1 and CDR2 are MGHRA and YSYEKL. This CDR3 is 15 amino acids long. The CDR3 DNA sequence: TGCGCCAGCAGCACGAGGGATAACCTCCCACATACGCAGTATTTT. Translated, it gives CASSTRDNLPHTQYF.

As to this clonotype: One base away lies a much larger clone, so this may be a sequencing read error. The chain has TRBV4-1 and TRBJ2-1; no clear D. Germline CDR1 and CDR2: MGHRA and YSYEKL. The CDR3 consists of 16 residues. V dropped 4 bases and J dropped 1 base, with 14 bases sitting between them. For the CDR3, the DNA is TGCGCCAGCAGCCCCTCCGACCTGGGGTCCTACAATGAGCAGTTCTTC. This gives the protein CASSPSDLGSYNEQFF.

There are many counts of this clonotype. The chain joins TRBV18 to TRBJ2-1; 8 nucleotides align to TRBD2. V lost 3 bases to trimming and J lost 5 bases; unmatched junction nucleotides: 6. The CDR3 totals 15 residues. CDR1 KGHSH and CDR2 LQKENI come from the germline V gene. CDR3 nucleotide sequence: TGTGCCAGCTCACCGGTCTCGCGGGGGGACAATGAGCAGTTCTTC. This encodes CASSPVSRGDNEQFF.

This clonotype was recorded many times. The CDR3 loop reads CASSLAGTGGQPQHF. The DNA of the CDR3 is TGTGCCAGCAGCTTAGCCGGGACAGGTGGACAGCCCCAGCATTTT. This chain connects TRBV7-2 to TRBJ1-5; TRBD1 aligns across 8 bases. This CDR3 has 15 residues. Germline V gene sequence: CDR1 SGHTA, CDR2 FQGNSA. J gave up 7 bases and V 0 bases, and 5 bases lay outside the gene matches.

The table lists this clonotype with many counts. The genes are TRBV24-1 and TRBJ2-5, with D perhaps matching TRBD1 (5 bases). Germline CDR1 and CDR2: KGHDR and SFDVKD. V was cut by 3 bases and J by 0 bases, with 10 bases left in between. CDR3 length equals 15 residues. CDR3 DNA: TGTGCCACCAGTGATCGAACAGGAAACCAAGAGACCCAGTACTTC. Translated: CATSDRTGNQETQYF.

This clonotype was found a few times. The chain carries TRBV10-2 and TRBJ2-2; TRBD2 matches at 7 bases. CDR3 length: 13 amino acids. Germline V CDR1 and CDR2: WSHSY, SAAADI. V shed 3 bases, J shed 5 bases, and the junction held 0 bases outside the gene matches. The CDR3 protein is CASSDGRTGELFF. The CDR3 DNA is TGCGCCAGCAGTGACGGGAGGACCGGGGAGCTGTTTTTT.

There are many counts of this clonotype. The chain is built from TRBV12-3 or TRBV12-4 and TRBJ2-1; 12 bases line up with TRBD2. CDR3 length equals 14 residues. With V trimmed by 3 bases and J by 13 bases, 7 bases remained unmatched. CDR3 region: CASSFGLAGGKQFF. CDR3 bases: TGTGCCAGCAGTTTCGGGCTAGCGGGGGGGAAACAGTTCTTC.

This clonotype showed up many times. CDR3 in DNA: TGTGCCAGCAGCTTAGTGACAGGGGGGGTGATAGCTTTCTTT. It is translated as CASSLVTGGVIAFF. The J gene is TRBJ1-1, the V gene TRBV7-2; TRBD1 matches 9 bases. J lost 10 bases, V lost 1 base, and 7 bases had no gene match. This CDR3 contains 14 residues. CDR1 is SGHTA and CDR2 is FQGNSA in the germline V gene.

This clonotype was counted at least ten times. This chain links TRBV27 with TRBJ2-7; 8 bases are a match to TRBD2. The germline CDR1 and CDR2 sequences are MNHEY and SMNVEV (reference sequence). This CDR3 is built from 13 residues. V was pared by 8 bases and J by 4 bases, with 7 bases of the junction left unmatched. CDR3 in DNA: TGTGCCAGCCGGGGGGGGATGGAATACGAGCAGTACTTC. Encoded protein: CASRGGMEYEQYF.

The table lists this clonotype with a few counts. This sequence joins TRBV4-1 and TRBJ2-7; 8 bases align to TRBD1. The CDR3 totals 16 residues. The V segment lost 3 bases and the J segment 0 bases; nucleotides outside the gene matches: 7. Germline values: CDR1 MGHRA, CDR2 YSYEKL. CDR3: CASSQIPGTGSYEQYF. For the CDR3, the DNA is TGCGCCAGCAGCCAGATCCCCGGGACAGGCTCCTACGAGCAGTACTTC.

This clonotype was counted at least ten times. V is TRBV5-5 and J is TRBJ2-7; D might be TRBD1 (6 bases). V gave up 0 bases and J gave up 5 bases, with 12 bases separating them. The CDR3 totals 14 residues. Germline V CDR1 and CDR2: SGHKS, YYEKEE (reference sequence). Here the CDR3 DNA reads TGTGCCAGCAGCTTGGGCTGGGGGCAGGACGAGCAGTACTTC. Encoded protein: CASSLGWGQDEQYF.

This chain uses TRBV5-1 with TRBJ1-1; TRBD1 matches at 9 bases. Germline CDR1 and CDR2: SGHRS and YFSETQ. J lost 4 bases, V lost 4 bases, and 23 bases had no gene match. The length of the CDR3 is 20 residues. CDR3 sequence (DNA): TGCGCCAGCAGCACTCAGCGGGGGGGGGTCGGGACAGGGAGCGGCACTGAAGCTTTCTTT. Its protein product is CASSTQRGGVGTGSGTEAFF.

At least ten counts were recorded for this clonotype. V and J are TRBV7-9 and TRBJ2-7; D ambiguous. The CDR3 runs 14 residues. V was trimmed by 5 bases and J by 1 base, leaving 12 bases between them. Germline V gives CDR1 SEHNR, CDR2 FQNEAQ (reference sequence). CDR3 loop: CASSDERVSYEQYF. The CDR3 DNA is TGTGCCAGCAGCGACGAAAGGGTTTCCTACGAGCAGTACTTC.

This clonotype has at least ten counts. V gene TRBV4-1 combines with J gene TRBJ2-3; D gene ambiguous. CDR1 and CDR2 from the germline V gene are MGHRA and YSYEKL. V dropped 1 base and J dropped 6 bases, with 11 bases sitting between them. CDR3 length equals 14 residues. CDR3 residues: CASSQVTTLDTQYF. As DNA, the CDR3 is TGCGCCAGCAGCCAAGTTACGACATTGGATACGCAGTATTTT.

This chain joins TRBV25-1 and TRBJ1-3, with D hard to call. CDR3 size: 12 residues. CDR1 and CDR2 (germline): MGHDK, SYGVNS. Trimming shortened V by 0 bases and J by 9 bases, and 6 bases separated the two germline ends. DNA for the CDR3: TGTGCCAGCAGTGAATACGTGGGCACCATATATTTT. Amino acids: CASSEYVGTIYF.

V gene TRBV5-5 combines with J gene TRBJ1-6; unclear D gene. The CDR3 has 16 amino acids. In germline, CDR1 is SGHKS, CDR2 YYEKEE (reference sequence). V dropped 4 bases and J dropped 2 bases, with 13 bases sitting between them. CDR3 in amino acids: CASSLDRGPYNSPLHF. In DNA, the CDR3 is TGTGCCAGCAGCCTAGACCGAGGGCCCTATAATTCACCCCTCCACTTT.